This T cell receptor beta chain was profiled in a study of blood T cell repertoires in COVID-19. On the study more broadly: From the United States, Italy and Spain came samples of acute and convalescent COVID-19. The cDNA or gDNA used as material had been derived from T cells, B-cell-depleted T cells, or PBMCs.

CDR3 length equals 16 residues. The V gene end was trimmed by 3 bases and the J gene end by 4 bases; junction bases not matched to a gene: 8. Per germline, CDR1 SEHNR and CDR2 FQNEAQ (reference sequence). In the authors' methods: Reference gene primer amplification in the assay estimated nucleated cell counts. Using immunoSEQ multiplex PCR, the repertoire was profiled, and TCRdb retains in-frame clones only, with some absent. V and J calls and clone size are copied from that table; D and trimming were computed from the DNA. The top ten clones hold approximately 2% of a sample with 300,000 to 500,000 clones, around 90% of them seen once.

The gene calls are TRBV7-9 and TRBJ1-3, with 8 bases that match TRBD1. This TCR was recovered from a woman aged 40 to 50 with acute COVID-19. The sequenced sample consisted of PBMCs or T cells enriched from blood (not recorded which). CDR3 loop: CASSLPDRGYGNTIYF. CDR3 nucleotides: TGTGCCAGCAGCTTGCCCGACAGGGGCTACGGAAACACCATATATTTT. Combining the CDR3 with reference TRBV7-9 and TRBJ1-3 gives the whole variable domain DTGVSQNPRHKITKRGQNVTFRCDPISEHNRLYWYRQTLGQGPEFLTYFQNEAQLEKSRLLSDRFSAERPKGSFSTLEIQRTEQGDSAMYLCASSLPDRGYGNTIYFGEGSWLTVV.